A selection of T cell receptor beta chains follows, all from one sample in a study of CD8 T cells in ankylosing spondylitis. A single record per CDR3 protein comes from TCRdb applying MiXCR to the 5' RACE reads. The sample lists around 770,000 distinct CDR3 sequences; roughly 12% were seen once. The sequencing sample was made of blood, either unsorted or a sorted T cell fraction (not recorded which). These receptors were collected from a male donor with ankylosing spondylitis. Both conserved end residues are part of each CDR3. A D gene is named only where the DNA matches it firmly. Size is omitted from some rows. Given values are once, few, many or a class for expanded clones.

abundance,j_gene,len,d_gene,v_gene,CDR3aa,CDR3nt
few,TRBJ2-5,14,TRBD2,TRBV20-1,CGPLSREGKETQYF,TGCGGGCCCCTTAGTAGGGAGGGGAAAGAGACCCAGTACTTC
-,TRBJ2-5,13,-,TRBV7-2,CASSTWEVSTQYF,TGTGCCAGCAGCACGTGGGAGGTCTCGACCCAGTACTTC
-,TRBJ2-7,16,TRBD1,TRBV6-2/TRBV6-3,CASSYLWDRGSYEQYF,TGTGCCAGCAGTTACTTGTGGGACAGGGGGTCCTACGAGCAGTACTTC
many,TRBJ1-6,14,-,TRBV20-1,CSARDNLFNSPLHF,TGCAGTGCTAGAGATAACCTTTTTAATTCACCCCTCCACTTT
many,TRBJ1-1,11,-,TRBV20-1,CSASRADEAFF,TGCAGTGCCAGCAGGGCGGATGAAGCTTTCTTT
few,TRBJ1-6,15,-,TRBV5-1,CASSLQDRDNSPLHF,TGCGCCAGCAGCTTGCAGGATAGAGATAATTCACCCCTCCACTTT
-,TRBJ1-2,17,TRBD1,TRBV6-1,CASRPDQGEWRSGGYTF,TGTGCCAGCAGACCCGACCAGGGGGAGTGGAGGTCTGGTGGCTACACCTTC
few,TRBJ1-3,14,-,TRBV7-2,CASHHLYSGNTIYF,TGTGCCAGCCATCACCTATACTCTGGAAACACCATATATTTT
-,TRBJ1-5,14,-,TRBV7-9,CASSLGTWDQPQHF,TGTGCCAGCAGCTTGGGGACCTGGGATCAGCCCCAGCATTTT
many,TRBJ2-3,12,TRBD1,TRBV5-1,CASRGSTDTQYF,TGTGCCAGCAGGGGGAGCACAGATACGCAGTATTTT
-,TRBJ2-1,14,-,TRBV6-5,CASSYRRSYNEQFF,TGTGCCAGCAGTTACCGCAGGAGTTACAATGAGCAGTTCTTC
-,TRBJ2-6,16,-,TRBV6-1,CASSQGWGSGANVLTF,TGTGCCAGCAGTCAGGGTTGGGGCTCTGGGGCCAACGTCCTGACTTTC
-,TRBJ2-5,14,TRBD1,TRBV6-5,CASSYWDRQETQYF,TGTGCCAGCAGTTACTGGGACAGACAAGAGACCCAGTACTTC